Shown below are 28 T cell receptor beta chains from a single sample sequenced in a study of control samples from healthy donors and cancer patients. Data came from immunoSEQ multiplex PCR; TCRdb stores just in-frame clones and leaves some out. The table includes approximately 150,000 clones, about nine tenths detected once. Source material: PBMCs. The receptors come from a man in his fifties or sixties with head and neck cancer.

CDR3 in amino acids: CASSKRWGTGKTYGYTF. The CDR3 nucleotides read TGTGCCAGCAGCAAAAGGTGGGGGACAGGTAAAACCTATGGCTACACCTTC. The chain joins TRBV21-1 to TRBJ1-2; no DNA check was done on the table's D call, TRBD1. TRBV21-1 is a listed pseudogene. The CDR3 runs to 17 residues.

This clone was detected once. The V call is TRBV5-1, the J call TRBJ2-3; 12 bases are a match to TRBD1. V gave up 3 bases and J gave up 4 bases; unmatched junction bases: 6. The CDR3 is made up of 16 amino acids. Germline assignment: CDR1 SGHRS and CDR2 YFSETQ. The CDR3 spells CASSWSGTGGSDTQYF. In DNA, the CDR3 is TGCGCCAGCAGCTGGAGTGGGACAGGGGGCTCAGATACGCAGTATTTT.

The CDR3 coding sequence is TGTGCCAGCTCACCCGGACTAGCGGCAATCCATGAGCAGTACTTC. This translates into CASSPGLAAIHEQYF. The V call is TRBV18, the J call TRBJ2-7; 10 bases are a match to TRBD2. The CDR3 is 15 amino acids. Germline-derived CDR1 and CDR2 are KGHSH and LQKENI. The J segment lost 7 bases and the V segment lost 3 bases, leaving 9 bases of the junction unmatched.

The V gene is TRBV6-4, the J gene TRBJ1-5, with no clear D. Per germline, CDR1 MRHNA and CDR2 SNTAGT. With 4 bases removed from V and 0 bases from J, the gap between germline ends came to 4 bases. CDR3 size: 13 residues. CDR3 nucleotides: TGTGCCAGCAGTGTTAGTAGCAATCAGCCCCAGCATTTT. Protein: CASSVSSNQPQHF.

V is TRBV9 and J is TRBJ1-3; D call uncertain. CDR3 size: 15 residues. The germline V and J ends were trimmed by 0 bases and 4 bases, with 11 bases remaining between them. Germline V gives CDR1 SGDLS, CDR2 YYNGEE. The CDR3 DNA reads TGTGCCAGCAGCGTAGCTGGCGCAGCCGGAAACACCATATATTTT. Translation gives CASSVAGAAGNTIYF.

The V gene is TRBV5-8, the J gene TRBJ2-7; tentatively, D is TRBD1 or TRBD2 (5 bases each). Trimming took off 4 bases at V and 6 bases at J, with 20 bases between the two ends. The CDR3 consists of 15 residues. CDR1 and CDR2 (germline): SGHTS, YDEGEE. CDR3 region: CASSSRDGRSAEQYF. The CDR3 region has the DNA TGTGCCAGCAGCAGTCGGGACGGCCGTTCGGCCGAGCAGTACTTC.

This chain joins TRBV2 and TRBJ1-2, with 7 bases matching TRBD1. CDR3 size: 14 residues. CDR1 is SNHLY and CDR2 is FYNNEI in the germline V gene. Trimming at V came to 4 bases and at J to 6 bases, leaving 8 bases not matched to a gene. CDR3 sequence: CASSGSDRVHGYTF. CDR3 bases: TGTGCCAGCAGTGGCTCCGACAGGGTACATGGCTACACCTTC.

This chain connects TRBV4-2 to TRBJ1-2; D is unresolved. V lost 3 bases and J 7 bases, leaving 18 bases between the germline ends. Germline lookup yields CDR1 LGHNA and CDR2 YNFKEQ. The CDR3 spans 15 residues. CDR3 in DNA: TGTGCCAGCAGCCAGGGAGGCGGTTTGGGTTTTGGCTACACCTTC. This codes for CASSQGGGLGFGYTF.

The rearrangement uses TRBV5-4 and TRBJ2-7; possibly TRBD1 for D (6 bases). CDR3 size: 15 residues. V dropped 0 bases and J dropped 2 bases, with 12 bases sitting between them. Germline V CDR1 and CDR2: SGHNT, YYREEE (reference sequence). CDR3 protein: CASSLELGATYEQYF. The CDR3 coding sequence is TGTGCCAGCAGCTTGGAACTGGGGGCCACCTACGAGCAGTACTTC. Complete variable domain (other parts from reference TRBV5-4 and TRBJ2-7): ETGVTQSPTHLIKTRGQQVTLRCSSQSGHNTVSWYQQALGQGPQFIFQYYREEENGRGNFPPRFSGLQFPNYSSELNVNALELDDSALYLCASSLELGATYEQYFGPGTRLTVT.

This sequence joins TRBV5-1 and TRBJ2-7; D gene ambiguous. The CDR3 runs 16 residues. Germline assignment: CDR1 SGHRS and CDR2 YFSETQ. The V end was cut by 0 bases, the J end by 1 base, with 14 bases between. CDR3 amino acids: CASSLAVASRSYEQYF. The CDR3 bases are TGCGCCAGCAGCTTGGCCGTCGCTTCGCGGTCCTACGAGCAGTACTTC.

The V call is TRBV5-3, the J call TRBJ2-7; 11 nucleotides align to TRBD1. Being an ORF, TRBV5-3 has a function that is uncertain. With V trimmed by 9 bases and J by 3 bases, 2 bases remained unmatched. The CDR3 loop spans 12 amino acids. CDR3 residues: CAIGTGGYEQYF. The CDR3 DNA is TGTGCCATAGGGACAGGGGGCTACGAGCAGTACTTC.

CDR3 nucleotides: TGTGCCAGCAGCTTTGGACAGGGGAATTCACCCCTCCACTTT. It translates to CASSFGQGNSPLHF. The chain is built from TRBV5-5 and TRBJ1-6; TRBD1 aligns across 9 bases. CDR1 is SGHKS, CDR2 YYEKEE, per germline (reference sequence). The CDR3 is 14 amino acids. The V gene end was trimmed by 2 bases and the J gene end by 7 bases; junction bases not matched to a gene: 1.

This CDR3 reads CASSLAGEQFF. The CDR3 region has the DNA TGTGCCAGCTCCCTAGCGGGTGAGCAGTTCTTC. The J gene is TRBJ2-1, the V gene TRBV18; 8 bases are shared with TRBD2. Germline CDR1 is KGHSH and CDR2 is LQKENI. CDR3 length equals 11 residues. V was pared by 6 bases and J by 9 bases, with 1 base of the junction left unmatched.

The CDR3 spells CASTLSQAGTEGYTF. DNA of the CDR3: TGTGCCAGTACCCTCTCCCAGGCAGGAACCGAGGGCTACACCTTC. The genes are TRBV19 and TRBJ1-2; D is uncertain. Between the trimmed V and J ends, which lost 7 bases and 8 bases, there was a span of 23 bases. This CDR3 contains 15 residues. Germline V gene sequence: CDR1 LNHDA, CDR2 SQIVND (reference sequence).

The chain links TRBV30 to TRBJ1-1; a possible D gene is TRBD1 (6 bases). This CDR3 contains 14 residues. The V gene's germline CDR1 is GTSNPN and CDR2 SVGIG (reference sequence). V was trimmed by 4 bases and J by 4 bases, leaving 16 bases between them. DNA of the CDR3: TGTGCCTGGAAAACGACAGGTACGGCCACTGAAGCTTTCTTT. It encodes CAWKTTGTATEAFF.

V is TRBV7-9 and J is TRBJ1-2; 7 bases are shared with TRBD1. The V gene's germline CDR1 is SEHNR and CDR2 FQNEAQ (reference sequence). The CDR3 sequence is 13 residues long. V gave up 5 bases and J gave up 6 bases; unmatched junction bases: 6. The CDR3 loop reads CASSHPDRDGYTF. In nucleotides, the CDR3 is TGTGCCAGCAGCCATCCAGACAGGGATGGCTACACCTTC.

Concerning this clone itself: At one of its ends the junction is not consistent with the germline gene, which may arise from a read error. The rearrangement uses TRBV7-7 and TRBJ2-2, with a tentative D call TRBD1 (6 bases). CDR1 is SSHAT and CDR2 is FNYEAQ in the germline V gene (reference sequence). There are 15 residues in the CDR3. CDR3 residues: CASSFGQGFTGELFF. As DNA, the CDR3 is TGTGCTAGCAGCTTTGGGCAGGGGTTCACCGGGGAGCTGTTTTTT.

This clone was seen just once. The V and J genes are TRBV3-1 (or the pseudogene TRBV3-2) and TRBJ2-1, with 13 positions matching TRBD2. Germline V lookup: CDR1 LGHDT, CDR2 YNNKEL (reference sequence). The CDR3 has 16 amino acids. V lost 3 bases and J lost 10; bases outside the gene matches: 9. The CDR3 DNA follows: TGTGCCAGCAGCCAGCTAGGGACTAGCGGGGATCTGGAGCAGTTCTTC. Residues: CASSQLGTSGDLEQFF.

V is TRBV5-1 and J is TRBJ1-6, with D uncertain. This CDR3 region has 15 residues. The V gene lost 0 bases and the J gene lost 6 bases, with 10 bases spanning the gap. Looked up from germline, CDR1 is SGHRS and CDR2 is YFSETQ. The CDR3 DNA sequence: TGCGCCAGCAGCTTGGACCGGGCCACTAATTCACCCCTCCACTTT. Protein sequence: CASSLDRATNSPLHF.

The chain employs TRBV27 and TRBJ2-1, with TRBD2 matching over 9 bases. The V gene's germline CDR1 is MNHEY and CDR2 SMNVEV (reference sequence). The CDR3 runs to 16 residues. V trimming: 6 bases; J trimming: 7 bases; junction bases outside the gene matches: 13. DNA of the CDR3: TGTGCCAGCAGCCCCCGCCTAGCGGGGAGGAGGAATGAGCAGTTCTTC. Translated, it gives CASSPRLAGRRNEQFF.

The chain joins TRBV11-3 to TRBJ2-5, with TRBD2 matching over 14 bases. The CDR3 spans 17 residues. CDR1 and CDR2 (germline): SGHNT, YENEEA. Trimming removed 5 bases from V and 4 bases from J; junction bases left unmatched: 9. CDR3 protein: CASSPGLAGALSETQYF. In DNA form, the CDR3 reads TGTGCCAGCAGCCCGGGACTAGCGGGAGCTCTATCAGAGACCCAGTACTTC.

The chain combines TRBV18 with TRBJ1-1; 10 positions match TRBD1. V lost 3 bases to trimming and J lost 4 bases; unmatched junction nucleotides: 2. Germline V lookup: CDR1 KGHSH, CDR2 LQKENI. The length of the CDR3 is 14 residues. In nucleotides, the CDR3 is TGTGCCAGCTCACCGAGGGACAGGGGCACTGAAGCTTTCTTT. Amino acid sequence: CASSPRDRGTEAFF.

The rearrangement joins TRBV5-6 to TRBJ1-2; weak D call: TRBD1 (6 bases). This CDR3 has 13 amino acids. The germline CDR1 and CDR2 sequences are SGHDT and YYEEEE. Trimming took off 2 bases at V and 5 bases at J, with 10 bases between the two ends. The CDR3 coding sequence is TGTGCCAGCAGCTTCGGGGGCAAGTATGGCTACACCTTC. Residues: CASSFGGKYGYTF.

The chain couples TRBV24-1 to TRBJ1-5, with no clear D. The CDR3 covers 14 residues. Germline V gene lookup returns CDR1 KGHDR and CDR2 SFDVKD. Trimming removed 7 bases at V and 1 base at J, with 10 bases between. CDR3 DNA: TGTGCCACCAGCCCAAGGATGAGCAATCAGCCCCAGCATTTT. This codes for CATSPRMSNQPQHF.

V and J are TRBV29-1 and TRBJ2-3, with a tentative D call TRBD2 (6 bases). CDR1 is SQVTM and CDR2 is ANQGSEA in the germline V gene. The V end was cut by 5 bases, the J end by 6 bases, with 15 bases between. The CDR3 covers 13 residues. The CDR3 is CSVRISGLDTQYF. CDR3 nucleotides: TGCAGCGTTCGTATCTCGGGACTCGATACGCAGTATTTT.

V gene TRBV5-4 combines with J gene TRBJ2-2; D possibly corresponds to TRBD2 (5 bases). The CDR3 runs to 16 residues. With 4 bases removed from V and 4 bases from J, the gap between germline ends came to 17 bases. Germline lookup yields CDR1 SGHNT and CDR2 YYREEE (reference sequence). The CDR3 is CASSQYLDGSTGELFF. The CDR3, as DNA: TGTGCCAGCAGCCAGTACCTCGATGGGAGCACCGGGGAGCTGTTTTTT.

This chain links TRBV15 with TRBJ1-2, with D uncertain. V was cut by 0 bases and J by 6 bases, with 8 bases left in between. The CDR3 runs to 13 residues. Germline CDR1 LNHNV, CDR2 YYDKDF (reference sequence). CDR3 in amino acids: CATSRDLEDGYTF. CDR3 bases: TGTGCCACCAGCAGAGATCTGGAAGATGGCTACACCTTC.

The rearrangement joins TRBV3-1 (or the pseudogene TRBV3-2) to TRBJ1-1; a possible D gene is TRBD1 (5 bases). CDR3 length: 15 amino acids. Trimming cost V 1 base and J 4 bases, with 13 bases left between them. Germline V lookup: CDR1 LGHDT, CDR2 YNNKEL (reference sequence). The CDR3 DNA follows: TGTGCCAGCAGCCAAGTGGGGGGGATTGTCACTGAAGCTTTCTTT. Its protein is CASSQVGGIVTEAFF.